The rows below give T cell receptor beta chains drawn from one sample of a study of blood T cell repertoires in COVID-19. Measured with immunoSEQ multiplex PCR; TCRdb has only the in-frame clones, and not every one. This table holds approximately 75,000 clones, around 83% found once. Sequencing was carried out using peripheral blood. Every receptor here comes from a woman in her 50s with acute or convalescent COVID-19. CDR3s leave out the opening cysteine and the closing phenylalanine or tryptophan.

>TRBJ1-6|12|TRBV18
ASSPQGKDSPLH
>TRBJ2-7|13|TRBV29-1
SVDGTRGSSYEQY
>TRBJ2-3|13|TRBV5-1
ASSPVIVSTDTQY
>TRBJ1-2|14|TRBV5-1
ASSLADRGTNYGYT
>TRBJ2-7|12|TRBV19
ASSIVAGSYEQY
>TRBJ2-3|17|TRBV18
ASSPLRTAARSSTDTQY
>TRBJ1-5|13|TRBV18
ASSQGQAMNQPQH
>TRBJ2-7|15|TRBV27
ASSLRALAGVKYEQY
>TRBJ2-3|11|TRBV3-1/TRBV3-2
AIRWTTTDTQY
>TRBJ2-3|14|TRBV19
ASSRDRGGETDTQY
>TRBJ2-2|14|TRBV14
ASSHRGLAGAGELF
>TRBJ2-5|11|TRBV11-2
ASSSGVRETQY
>TRBJ1-4|11|TRBV2
ASSARTGEKLF
>TRBJ2-7|14|TRBV21-1
ASSALGAYSYYEQY
>TRBJ2-3|11|TRBV5-1
ASSLGSPDTQY
>TRBJ1-5|16|TRBV19
ASSIEDSYSYSNQPQH
>TRBJ1-6|11|TRBV12-5
ASGLASNSPLH
>TRBJ2-1|14|TRBV11-3
ASSLGRREVYNEQF
>TRBJ1-2|9|TRBV24-1
ATSGGYGYT
>TRBJ2-7|14|TRBV10-3
AISGEMAGVYYEQY